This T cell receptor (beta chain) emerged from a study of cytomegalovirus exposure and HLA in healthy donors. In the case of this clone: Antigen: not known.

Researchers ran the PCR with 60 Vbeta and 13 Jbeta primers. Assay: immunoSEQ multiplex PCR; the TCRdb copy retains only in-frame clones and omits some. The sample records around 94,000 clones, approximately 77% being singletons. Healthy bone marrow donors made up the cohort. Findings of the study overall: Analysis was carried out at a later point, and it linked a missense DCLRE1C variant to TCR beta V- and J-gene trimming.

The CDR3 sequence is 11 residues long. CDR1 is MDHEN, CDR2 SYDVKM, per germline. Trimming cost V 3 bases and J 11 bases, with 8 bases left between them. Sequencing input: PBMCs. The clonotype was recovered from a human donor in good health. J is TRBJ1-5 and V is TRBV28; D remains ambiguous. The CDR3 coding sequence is TGTGCCAGCAGTTTTGAGAGGACCCAGCATTTT. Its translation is CASSFERTQHF.